This T cell receptor beta chain was sequenced during a study of T cells after yellow fever vaccination. The wider study: Fractions low in cell number were prepared with SMART-Seq v4 Ultra Low Input. Overall study findings and caveats: Abundant clonotypes (contaminants from the bulk population) could be present in FACS-sorted repertoires. A small proportion of clonotypes was detected in both the CD4 and CD8 compartments.

In TCRdb, the 5' RACE reads were re-called with MiXCR into one record per CDR3 protein. The sample yields a few hundred thousand distinct CDR3 sequences, approximately 4.2% seen once. The CDR3 runs 15 residues. V gave up 6 bases and J gave up 1 base, with 13 bases separating them. In germline, CDR1 is KGHSH, CDR2 LQKENI. Notes on this clonotype: Its matching antigen is unknown.

Sequenced material: PBMCs, taken 5 days after the yellow fever booster vaccination. The V gene is TRBV18, the J gene TRBJ1-5; the D is unclear. This clonotype originated in a man younger than 30 who received the YFV17D yellow fever vaccine. The CDR3 region has the DNA TGTGCCAGCTCCCCAAGAGCTGCCAGCAATCAGCCCCAGCATTTT. Its protein product is CASSPRAASNQPQHF.